The 3 T cell receptor beta chains below were found in one sample sequenced in a study of T cells after yellow fever vaccination. TCRdb processed the 5' RACE reads anew with MiXCR; each CDR3 protein has one entry. The data show under 200,000 distinct CDR3 sequences, about 10% seen once. The sequencing here drew on CD8+ T cells sorted from PBMCs, taken 15 days after the yellow fever booster vaccination. The receptors stem from a young man who received the YFV17D yellow fever vaccine.

This clonotype has more than one count but fewer than ten. J is TRBJ1-1 and V is TRBV6-2 or TRBV6-3; 9 bases are a match to TRBD1. This CDR3 is 15 amino acids long. V was pared by 4 bases and J by 5 bases, with 8 bases of the junction left unmatched. Germline CDR1 MNHEY, CDR2 SVGEGT. In DNA, the CDR3 is TGTGCCAGCAGTTGGGGGACAGGGACGCCGACTGAAGCTTTCTTT. It specifies CASSWGTGTPTEAFF.

The chain carries TRBV6-2 or TRBV6-3 and TRBJ2-2; 7 nucleotides align to TRBD1. The CDR3 extends over 16 amino acids. Germline loops: CDR1 MNHEY, CDR2 SVGEGT. V was clipped by 6 bases and J by 5 bases; unmatched bases: 12. CDR3 DNA: TGTGCCAGCAGCAATCGAATGACAGGGCAAACCGGGGAGCTGTTTTTT. Translated, it gives CASSNRMTGQTGELFF.

The CDR3 nucleotides are TGTGCCAGCAGCCAAGGCAGTGAGAACACTGAAGCTTTCTTT. Translation gives CASSQGSENTEAFF. The chain combines TRBV3-1 with TRBJ1-1, with D hard to call. Trimming stripped 1 base from V and 1 base from J, with 7 bases between. The CDR3 sequence is 14 residues long. Looked up from germline, CDR1 is LGHDT and CDR2 is YNNKEL (reference sequence).